The 30 T cell receptor beta chains listed next were all sequenced from one sample in a study of blood T cells in healthy people across ages. Combining a sample-barcoded 5' primer with a J-beta primer mix, a second PCR ran for roughly 7 to 12 cycles. MiXCR, applied by TCRdb to the 5' RACE reads, yields one record per CDR3 protein. Here the sample spans more than 650,000 distinct CDR3 sequences, about 24% being singletons. Material: blood. Receptors were obtained from a man between 65 and 85 years old in good health.

This clonotype was observed many times. The chain combines TRBV19 with TRBJ1-2; unclear D gene. V was clipped by 7 bases and J by 5 bases, with 20 bases between them. This CDR3 region has 15 residues. Germline V CDR1 and CDR2: LNHDA, SQIVND (reference sequence). CDR3 nucleotides: TGTGCCAGTACAGTAGGGCCCATGCATGGGTATGGCTACACCTTC. This codes for CASTVGPMHGYGYTF.

The V gene is TRBV14, the J gene TRBJ2-1; tentative D call: TRBD2 (6 bases). The germline CDR1 and CDR2 sequences are SGHDN and FVKESK. This CDR3 region has 16 residues. Trimming shortened V by 4 bases and J by 0 bases, and 13 bases separated the two germline ends. In DNA, the CDR3 is TGTGCCAGCAGCCGTACCGGGGGTAGCTCCTACAATGAGCAGTTCTTC. Translated: CASSRTGGSSYNEQFF.

The chain links TRBV4-1 to TRBJ2-3; perhaps TRBD2 as D (5 bases). V lost 3 bases and J 3 bases, leaving 13 bases between the germline ends. Germline CDR1 is MGHRA and CDR2 is YSYEKL. The CDR3 extends over 15 amino acids. CDR3: CASSQDGVLTDTQYF. The CDR3 nucleotides read TGCGCCAGCAGCCAGGACGGGGTGCTGACAGATACGCAGTATTTT.

V is TRBV28 and J is TRBJ2-5; 7 bases align to TRBD1. Losses at the gene ends were 4 bases for V and 2 bases for J; bases not matched to a gene: 10. The CDR3 has 16 amino acids. In germline, CDR1 is MDHEN, CDR2 SYDVKM. CDR3 nucleotides: TGTGCCAGCAGTTCCCGACAGGGCACGATTCAAGAGACCCAGTACTTC. Amino acids: CASSSRQGTIQETQYF.

The chain employs TRBV18 and TRBJ2-1, with TRBD1 matching 8 bases. The assigned J gene may be wrong: the sequence end matches TRBJ2-7 better. This CDR3 spans 16 amino acids. Germline loops: CDR1 KGHSH, CDR2 LQKENI. In DNA form, the CDR3 reads TGTGCCAGCTCACCAGGCGTTTCCGGACAGGGCTACGAGCAGTACTTC. Translation gives CASSPGVSGQGYEQYF.

In its sample, this clonotype was seen a few times. Mismatch with germline at one junction end may stem from a read error. CDR3: CASSLASTEVTGELFF. The CDR3 DNA sequence: TGTGCCAGCAGTTTAGCCTCGACGGAGGTCACCGGGGAGTTGTTTTTT. This chain connects TRBV12-3 or TRBV12-4 to TRBJ2-2; weak D call: TRBD2 (5 bases). The CDR3 spans 16 residues.

In its sample, this clonotype was seen a few times. This sequence joins TRBV20-1 and TRBJ1-5; D remains unclear. The CDR3 contains 15 residues. CDR1 DFQATT and CDR2 SNEGSKA come from the germline V gene (reference sequence). V was clipped by 6 bases and J by 0 bases, with 15 bases between them. CDR3 bases: TGCAGTGCGAGAACAGACGCCAATAGCAATCAGCCCCAGCATTTT. Translation gives CSARTDANSNQPQHF.

This clonotype was recorded a few times. This chain uses TRBV6-5 with TRBJ2-1; TRBD1 aligns across 11 bases. The V segment lost 7 bases and the J segment 7 bases; nucleotides outside the gene matches: 15. CDR3 length equals 17 residues. CDR1 is MNHEY and CDR2 is SVGAGI in the germline V gene. CDR3 in DNA: TGTGCCAGCAACGTATTAGGGACAGGGGGAAAGAAAAATGAGCAGTTCTTC. Translating it yields CASNVLGTGGKKNEQFF.

The V call is TRBV20-1, the J call TRBJ1-1; TRBD1 aligns across 9 bases. In germline, CDR1 is DFQATT, CDR2 SNEGSKA (reference sequence). V was clipped by 6 bases and J by 1 base; unmatched bases: 12. This CDR3 is 16 amino acids long. The CDR3 bases are TGCAGTGCCACCCGGGACAGGGCGATTGGGAACACTGAAGCTTTCTTT. It translates to CSATRDRAIGNTEAFF.

This chain joins TRBV6-1 and TRBJ1-1; D might be TRBD1 (6 bases). Germline assignment: CDR1 MNHNS and CDR2 SASEGT. CDR3 length equals 15 residues. V was clipped by 3 bases and J by 4 bases, with 15 bases between them. CDR3 region: CASSDTPSRGTEAFF. CDR3 DNA sequence: TGTGCCAGCAGTGACACCCCCTCCAGGGGCACTGAAGCTTTCTTT.

This clonotype was counted between two and nine times. V is TRBV7-6 and J is TRBJ2-2, with D perhaps matching TRBD1 (6 bases). Germline V gene lookup returns CDR1 SGHVS and CDR2 FNYEAQ. The V gene lost 1 base and the J gene lost 4 bases, with 13 bases spanning the gap. CDR3 length: 16 residues. The CDR3 bases are TGTGCCAGCAGCTTAGTTCAGGGGCGCGTCACCGGGGAGCTGTTTTTT. It specifies CASSLVQGRVTGELFF.

In this sample, this clonotype turned up a few times. The chain carries TRBV6-5 and TRBJ2-4; D ambiguous. The V gene's germline CDR1 is MNHEY and CDR2 SVGAGI. CDR3 size: 14 residues. Trimming cost V 0 bases and J 0 bases, with 3 bases left between them. CDR3 nucleotides: TGTGCCAGCAGTTACTCGGCAGCCAAAAACATTCAGTACTTC. It yields the protein CASSYSAAKNIQYF.

CDR3 residues: CASSLTLVSGANVLTF. For the CDR3, the DNA is TGCGCCAGCAGCCTGACTCTAGTTTCTGGGGCCAACGTCCTGACTTTC. The rearrangement joins TRBV5-1 to TRBJ2-6; D is ambiguous. This CDR3 contains 16 residues. Germline CDR1 reads SGHRS; CDR2 reads YFSETQ. V was shortened by 4 bases and J by 1 base, with 12 bases between the two germline ends. The full variable domain, its missing parts supplied by reference TRBV5-1 and TRBJ2-6, is KAGVTQTPRYLIKTRGQQVTLSCSPISGHRSVSWYQQTPGQGLQFLFEYFSETQRNKGNFPGRFSGRQFSNSRSEMNVSTLELGDSALYLCASSLTLVSGANVLTFGAGSRLTVL.

In its sample, this clonotype was seen a few times. J is TRBJ2-7 and V is TRBV21-1; the table names TRBD1, a call not compared with the DNA. TRBV21-1 is listed as a pseudogene. The CDR3 contains 14 residues. The CDR3 DNA follows: TGTGCCATCAAAAGTAGGGGGGCGACGTACGAGCAGTACTTC. As protein: CAIKSRGATYEQYF.

The chain has TRBV7-2 and TRBJ2-4; maybe TRBD2 (5 bases). The length of the CDR3 is 16 residues. Germline lookup yields CDR1 SGHTA and CDR2 FQGNSA. V lost 1 base, J lost 3 bases, and 13 bases lay in between. CDR3 region: CASSLVGRPNKNIQYF. Here the CDR3 DNA reads TGTGCCAGCAGCTTAGTAGGGAGACCTAACAAAAACATTCAGTACTTC.

This clonotype was detected a few times. This rearrangement joins TRBV20-1 to TRBJ2-2, with D possibly matching TRBD1 (5 bases). The CDR3 is made up of 14 amino acids. From germline, CDR1 is DFQATT and CDR2 SNEGSKA (reference sequence). The V gene lost 1 base and the J gene lost 2 bases, with 8 bases spanning the gap. Here the CDR3 DNA reads TGCAGTGCTAGAGGACAGACAAACACCGGGGAGCTGTTTTTT. The encoded protein is CSARGQTNTGELFF.

The table lists this clonotype with a few counts. A read error may be the cause here, since a much bigger clone is one base away. This chain joins TRBV10-3 and TRBJ1-2; D may be TRBD1 (5 bases). The CDR3 has 16 amino acids. Per germline, CDR1 ENHRY and CDR2 SYGVKD. CDR3: CTISEPTANSNYGYTF. The CDR3 nucleotides are TGTACCATCAGTGAGCCGACAGCCAACTCAAACTATGGCTACACCTTC.

Comments on this clonotype: The junction departs from germline at one end; a sequencing error may be responsible. The V call is TRBV12-3 or TRBV12-4, the J call TRBJ2-3; no firm D call. This CDR3 spans 14 amino acids. This CDR3 reads CASSLRRSTDAQYF. The CDR3 DNA sequence: TGTGCCAGCAGTTTGCGGCGGAGCACAGATGCGCAGTATTTT.

The chain joins TRBV21-1 to TRBJ1-1. TRBV21-1 is a pseudogene. The CDR3 covers 13 residues. The CDR3 DNA is TGTGCCAGCACACTAAAGAAAGGGAATGAAGCTTTCTTT. Translated: CASTLKKGNEAFF.

This clonotype came up a few times. The rearrangement links TRBV11-2 to TRBJ2-7, with 8 bases that match TRBD2. Germline V CDR1 and CDR2: SGHAT, FQNNGV. The CDR3 totals 12 residues. With 5 bases clipped from V and 13 bases from J, the junction kept 10 bases outside the gene matches. The CDR3 is CASSRSGTRVYV. The CDR3 nucleotides are TGTGCCAGCAGCAGATCCGGGACTAGGGTTTACGTC.

Only a few counts were recorded for this clonotype. Its ends do not fully match the called genes, so a read error is possible. This chain connects TRBV20-1 to TRBJ2-1; D gene uncertain. In germline, CDR1 is DFQATT, CDR2 SNEGSKA (reference sequence). The CDR3 has 12 residues. CDR3 DNA: TGCTGTGCTAGTGAGGATGGCAATGAGCAGTTCTTC. This gives the protein CCASEDGNEQFF.

This rearrangement joins TRBV6-2 or TRBV6-3 to TRBJ2-5, with TRBD2 matching 10 bases. This CDR3 contains 12 residues. Germline-derived CDR1 and CDR2 are MNHEY and SVGEGT. V trimming: 5 bases; J trimming: 10 bases; junction bases outside the gene matches: 4. The CDR3 region has the DNA TGTGCCAGCAGTCCCCTAGCGGGGGTCCAGTACTTC. Its translation is CASSPLAGVQYF.

This chain connects TRBV6-6 to TRBJ2-7; 9 nucleotides line up with TRBD1. The V gene's germline CDR1 is MNHNY and CDR2 SVGAGI (reference sequence). This CDR3 is 14 amino acids long. Trimming removed 4 bases from V and 5 bases from J; junction bases left unmatched: 6. The CDR3: CASSSGQGRDEQYF. In DNA form, the CDR3 reads TGTGCCAGCAGTTCGGGACAGGGAAGAGACGAGCAGTACTTC.

This clonotype appeared a few times. CDR3 DNA sequence: TGTGCCAGCAGCTTAAGACTAGCGGGAGGCTTCCAAGAGACCCAGTACTTC. As protein: CASSLRLAGGFQETQYF. V is TRBV7-7 and J is TRBJ2-5; the match to TRBD2 covers 13 bases. The CDR3 totals 17 residues. The trim removed 2 bases at V and 1 base at J, leaving 4 bases unmatched. Per the germline V gene, CDR1 is SSHAT and CDR2 is FNYEAQ (reference sequence).

On this clonotype: A much larger clone is a single base away; this may be a read error. The rearrangement joins TRBV24-1 to TRBJ1-2; D may be TRBD1 (6 bases). Germline values: CDR1 KGHDR, CDR2 SFDVKD. The CDR3 is 15 amino acids. The CDR3 spells CATSDPFRGVYDYTF. The CDR3 DNA reads as TGTGCCACCAGTGACCCCTTCAGGGGAGTCTATGACTACACCTTC.

This clonotype was observed a handful of times. The junction differs from germline at one of its ends, possibly a read error. The chain links TRBV4-1 to TRBJ2-1, with D perhaps assigned TRBD1 or TRBD2 (6 bases each). The CDR3 extends over 16 amino acids. CDR1 and CDR2 from the germline V gene are MGHRA and YSYEKL. The CDR3, as DNA: TGCGCCAGCAGCCCAGAGGGGGGTAGCTCCTACAATGGGCAGTTCTTC. This sequence encodes CASSPEGGSSYNGQFF.

This chain joins TRBV20-1 and TRBJ1-2; D uncertain. V gave up 2 bases and J gave up 6 bases, with 16 bases separating them. The CDR3 has 14 amino acids. Germline V gene sequence: CDR1 DFQATT, CDR2 SNEGSKA (reference sequence). Here the CDR3 reads CSARRQWMGHGYTF. Written as DNA, the CDR3 is TGCAGTGCTAGACGACAATGGATGGGCCATGGCTACACCTTC.

This clonotype was seen only a few times. V gene TRBV7-3 combines with J gene TRBJ2-1; 9 nucleotides align to TRBD2. The CDR3 length is 22 residues. The ends lost 0 bases at V and 0 bases at J; junction bases unmatched: 18. Germline V gene sequence: CDR1 SGHTA, CDR2 FQGTGA. The CDR3 DNA sequence: TGTGCCAGCAGCTTAACGCCCTCCCTTATGGCGGGAGGGCGTGGCTCCTACAATGAGCAGTTCTTC. Protein product: CASSLTPSLMAGGRGSYNEQFF.

The chain recombines TRBV2 with TRBJ1-1; unclear D gene. CDR3 length equals 14 residues. Germline V lookup: CDR1 SNHLY, CDR2 FYNNEI. Trimming took 6 bases from V and 6 from J, leaving 17 bases between them. CDR3 region: CASSLWDLGPEAFF. The CDR3 nucleotides read TGTGCCAGCAGCCTATGGGATCTAGGTCCTGAAGCTTTCTTT.

This clonotype came up a few times. V usage is TRBV20-1 and J usage is TRBJ1-2; 7 bases line up with TRBD1. CDR1 and CDR2 (germline): DFQATT, SNEGSKA (reference sequence). CDR3 length equals 11 residues. The ends lost 5 bases at V and 11 bases at J; junction bases unmatched: 8. The CDR3 DNA follows: TGCAGTGCTGAAGACAGGGATAGTTACACCTTC. Residues: CSAEDRDSYTF.